This paragraph reports one T cell receptor (beta chain). What it recognizes is unknown. The data are from a study of blood T cells in healthy people across ages. For the second PCR, which ran for 7 to 11 cycles, a sample-barcoded 5' primer and a J-beta primer mix were used. TCRdb ran MiXCR on the 5' RACE reads and lists one entry per CDR3 protein. The sample lists about 1,600,000 distinct CDR3 sequences, 40% to 50% occurring once. Germline CDR1 SGHTA, CDR2 FQGNSA. V lost 2 bases and J 9 bases, leaving 11 bases between the germline ends. The CDR3 loop spans 12 amino acids. Peripheral blood samples of around 11 milliliters were drawn from each donor. Study-level results: Correlation between TCR beta diversity and naive T cell percentage was strong.

Sequencing was performed on blood. The chain links TRBV7-2 to TRBJ2-7; D not resolved. The TCR originated in a woman aged 18 to 35 in good health. In DNA, the CDR3 is TGTGCCAGCAGCTTACGAGGTCGAAGGCAGTACTTC. Amino acids: CASSLRGRRQYF.